The entry below gives a single T cell receptor (beta chain) sequence along with its context. The source of the sample is a study of shared clonotypes between healthy human individuals. V was clipped by 4 bases and J by 2 bases, with 9 bases between them. Germline lookup yields CDR1 MDHEN and CDR2 SYDVKM. CDR3 size: 14 residues. The naive CD8 fraction comprised CD45RO-negative cells positively selected for CCR7 and excluded terminally differentiated effector memory CD45RA+ cells. HIV-negative, healthy adults without recent acute infections or vaccinations were the donors. Deep level was the assay's run setting. In the sorted-subset replicate PCRs, 200 ng DNA, 30,000 or so T cell genomes, was used. Authors' analysis steps: Filtering differed because ImmunoSEQ produced junction-only sequences that carried no quality scores. The protocol was immunoSEQ multiplex PCR, while the TCRdb copy is restricted to in-frame clones and leaves out a portion. V, J and clone size are those of that table, while D and trimming were read from the DNA. The repertoire holds 560,000 or so clones, with 95% to 97% as singletons.

This TCR was sampled from a woman aged 25 to 39 in good health. The V gene is TRBV28, the J gene TRBJ1-3, with D possibly being TRBD1 (5 bases). Sequencing input: naive CD8+ T cells sorted from blood. For the CDR3, the DNA is TGTGCCAGCAGTTGGGGGACCGCTGGAAACACCATATATTTT. As protein: CASSWGTAGNTIYF.